Following are 15 T cell receptor beta chains from one sample sequenced in a study of cytomegalovirus exposure and HLA in healthy donors. Vbeta (60) and Jbeta (13) primers were used in the PCR. Using immunoSEQ multiplex PCR, the repertoire was profiled, and TCRdb retains in-frame clones only, with some absent. Counted here are about 160,000 clones, 75% to 85% occurring once; the ten biggest clones make up about 13%. The sequenced sample was PBMCs. The receptors originated from a woman aged 50 to 60 in good health and CMV-seronegative.

This clone showed up just a few times. J is TRBJ2-7 and V is TRBV30; 8 bases map to TRBD1. The ends lost 4 bases at V and 2 bases at J; junction bases unmatched: 10. From germline, CDR1 is GTSNPN and CDR2 SVGIG (reference sequence). The CDR3 loop spans 15 amino acids. This chain's CDR3 is CAWKRGRGLTYEQYF. The CDR3 DNA reads as TGTGCCTGGAAAAGGGGCAGGGGGCTTACCTACGAGCAGTACTTC.

This chain connects TRBV7-2 to TRBJ2-7, with 8 bases identical to TRBD2. Germline CDR1 is SGHTA and CDR2 is FQGNSA. J gave up 2 bases and V 2 bases, and 2 bases lay outside the gene matches. The CDR3 consists of 14 residues. In DNA form, the CDR3 reads TGTGCCAGCAGCTTATCGGGGGGGCCCTACGAGCAGTACTTC. This encodes CASSLSGGPYEQYF.

The gene calls are TRBV19 and TRBJ2-2; D is possibly TRBD1 (6 bases). The V gene's germline CDR1 is LNHDA and CDR2 SQIVND (reference sequence). V shed 8 bases and J shed 0 bases, with 10 bases lying between them. This CDR3 has 14 residues. The CDR3 protein is CASCRQANTGELFF. Written as DNA, the CDR3 is TGTGCCAGTTGCCGACAGGCGAACACCGGGGAGCTGTTTTTT.

The chain uses TRBV5-1 and TRBJ1-1, with TRBD1 matching 7 bases. V was pared by 0 bases and J by 1 base, with 6 bases of the junction left unmatched. This CDR3 has 16 residues. From germline, CDR1 is SGHRS and CDR2 YFSETQ. The CDR3, as DNA: TGCGCCAGCAGCTTGGGGTTGGGACAGCGGAACACTGAAGCTTTCTTT. Its translation: CASSLGLGQRNTEAFF.

The V call is TRBV4-3, the J call TRBJ2-6, with a possible D match to TRBD2 (6 bases). Trimming took off 4 bases at V and 1 base at J, with 11 bases between the two ends. The CDR3 loop spans 16 amino acids. Germline V gene lookup returns CDR1 LGHNA and CDR2 YSLEER. The CDR3, as DNA: TGCGCCAGCAGCCCCTACGGGGGATCTGGGGCCAACGTCCTGACTTTC. Amino acid sequence: CASSPYGGSGANVLTF.

The genes are TRBV30 and TRBJ1-2, with 9 positions matching TRBD1. The germline gives CDR1 GTSNPN, CDR2 SVGIG (reference sequence). CDR3 length: 14 residues. The ends lost 0 bases at V and 6 bases at J; junction bases unmatched: 5. The CDR3 loop is CAWSVRGTGNGYTF. In nucleotides, the CDR3 is TGTGCCTGGAGTGTACGTGGGACAGGGAATGGCTACACCTTC.

This rearrangement joins TRBV19 to TRBJ1-3; 8 bases are shared with TRBD1. Trimming took 8 bases from V and 0 from J; bases not matched to a gene: 6. The CDR3 totals 15 residues. Germline V gene sequence: CDR1 LNHDA, CDR2 SQIVND (reference sequence). Here the CDR3 DNA reads TGTGCCAGTGCCGCCGGGACAGGCTCTGGAAACACCATATATTTT. It specifies CASAAGTGSGNTIYF.

As for this clone: An end of the junction differs from the germline gene, which may be a read error. This chain uses TRBV11-3 with TRBJ2-1, with no clear D. CDR3 length equals 12 residues. Germline loops: CDR1 SGHNT, CDR2 YENEEA. The CDR3 DNA reads as TGTGCCGGCAGCTTGAGGAACAATGAGCAGTTCTTC. Protein product: CAGSLRNNEQFF.

This clone came up a few times. The chain links TRBV5-1 to TRBJ1-4; 9 bases match TRBD1. CDR1 SGHRS and CDR2 YFSETQ come from the germline V gene. Trimming cost V 4 bases and J 5 bases; bases outside gene matches: 6. The CDR3 contains 15 residues. The DNA of the CDR3 is TGCGCCAGCAGCCCTCCGGGACAGGGAAATGAAAAACTGTTTTTT. Its protein is CASSPPGQGNEKLFF. The full variable domain, in which reference TRBV5-1 and TRBJ1-4 provide the parts outside the CDR3, is KAGVTQTPRYLIKTRGQQVTLSCSPISGHRSVSWYQQTPGQGLQFLFEYFSETQRNKGNFPGRFSGRQFSNSRSEMNVSTLELGDSALYLCASSPPGQGNEKLFFGSGTQLSVL.

The V call is TRBV27, the J call TRBJ2-7; maybe TRBD1 (5 bases). CDR3 length: 17 residues. With 4 bases removed from V and 0 bases from J, the gap between germline ends came to 19 bases. CDR1 is MNHEY, CDR2 SMNVEV, per germline (reference sequence). CDR3 sequence (DNA): TGTGCCAGCAGTTCCCGACCAAAAGACAGCCGCTCCTACGAGCAGTACTTC. Its protein product is CASSSRPKDSRSYEQYF.

The chain has TRBV13 and TRBJ2-1, with 13 nucleotides matching TRBD2. Germline trimming cut 5 bases from V and 6 bases from J; bases unmatched to any gene: 7. The CDR3 runs 16 residues. Germline CDR1 is PRHDT and CDR2 is FYEKMQ (reference sequence). The CDR3 DNA sequence: TGTGCCAGCAGCCCAGGGGGGACTAGCGGGATCAATGAGCAGTTCTTC. Its translation is CASSPGGTSGINEQFF.

This chain links TRBV4-2 with TRBJ2-7, with 8 bases aligning to TRBD2. Germline V gene lookup returns CDR1 LGHNA and CDR2 YNFKEQ. V trimming: 4 bases; J trimming: 0 bases; junction bases outside the gene matches: 11. The CDR3 has 17 residues. The CDR3 nucleotides are TGTGCCAGCAGCCCTAGAGCCAGCGGGGGCCTCTCCTACGAGCAGTACTTC. Translating gives CASSPRASGGLSYEQYF.

The chain links TRBV4-2 to TRBJ2-7; D may be TRBD2 (5 bases). Germline V gene data show CDR1 as LGHNA and CDR2 as YNFKEQ. Trimming shortened V by 4 bases and J by 7 bases, and 20 bases separated the two germline ends. There are 15 residues in the CDR3. The CDR3 coding sequence is TGTGCCAGCAGCCCCGGGATGGCGGGTATAACAGAGCAGTACTTC. Its protein product is CASSPGMAGITEQYF.

A few counts support this clone. CDR3 amino acids: CASSVGGGHTEAFF. The CDR3 nucleotides are TGTGCCAGCAGCGTCGGGGGGGGGCACACTGAAGCTTTCTTT. The rearrangement links TRBV9 to TRBJ1-1; possibly TRBD1 for D (6 bases). V lost 2 bases to trimming and J lost 3 bases, with 11 bases between them. The V gene's germline CDR1 is SGDLS and CDR2 YYNGEE. The CDR3 contains 14 residues.

V usage is TRBV10-2 and J usage is TRBJ2-1; 10 bases line up with TRBD2. This CDR3 contains 16 residues. From germline, CDR1 is WSHSY and CDR2 SAAADI. V dropped 4 bases and J dropped 4; count of bases not matched to a gene: 7. The CDR3, as DNA: TGCGCCAGCAGTGTAAAACTAGCGGGGCCATACAATGAGCAGTTCTTC. Protein: CASSVKLAGPYNEQFF.